This TCR beta chain was sequenced in a study of blood T cells in healthy people across ages. Primers used in a second PCR of roughly 6 to 11 cycles were a sample-barcoded 5' primer and a J-beta primer mix. Every cDNA molecule bore a tag from a template-switch adaptor containing 12 random nucleotides. TCRdb re-derived calls from the 5' RACE reads in MiXCR, one entry per CDR3 protein. The profile shows about 680,000 distinct CDR3 sequences, 45% to 50% of them singletons. The V segment lost 1 base and the J segment 4 bases; nucleotides outside the gene matches: 3. Germline lookup yields CDR1 SGHTA and CDR2 FQGTGA. The CDR3 loop spans 15 amino acids. This clonotype was seen a few times.

The V call is TRBV7-3, the J call TRBJ2-2, with 7 bases lining up with TRBD2. This TCR was recovered from a woman aged 55-69 years in good health. Sequenced: blood. The CDR3 coding sequence is TGTGCCAGCAGCTTAAGTTGGGGGGGCACCGGGGAGCTGTTTTTT. Translated: CASSLSWGGTGELFF.